The 5 T cell receptor beta chains below were found in one sample sequenced in a study of T cells in women clearing cervical HPV infection. Profiling relied on immunoSEQ multiplex PCR, and the TCRdb table lists in-frame clones only, not all of them. The repertoire table contains more than 30,000 clones. The sample consisted of blood buffy coat. Source of these receptors: a woman between 18 and 70 years old with a cervical HPV16 infection that either progressed to CIN3+ or cleared (not recorded which).

Measured by frequency, this clone is medium-sized. The read comes to an end 3 residues before the CDR3 does, leaving the germline J gene to fill in the end. This sequence joins TRBV29-1 and TRBJ2-4; D might be TRBD2 (6 bases). Germline-derived CDR1 and CDR2 are SQVTM and ANQGSEA. V lost 2 bases to trimming and J lost 0 bases, with 11 bases between them. The length of the CDR3 is 15 residues. The CDR3 reads CSVESPGGAKNIQYF. The part of the CDR3 DNA that was read is TGCAGCGTTGAAAGCCCCGGGGGAGCCAAAAACATT. Supplemented by reference TRBV29-1 and TRBJ2-4, the full variable domain reads SAVISQKPSRDICQRGTSLTIQCQVDSQVTMMFWYRQQPGQSLTLIATANQGSEATYESGFVIDKFPISRPNLTFSTLTVSNMSPEDSSIYLCSVESPGGAKNIQYFGAGTRLSVL.

Of note for this clone: Sequencing ends 3 residues short of the CDR3 end; the germline J gene provides the rest. V and J are TRBV2 and TRBJ2-3; D perhaps matches TRBD2 (6 bases). The CDR3 totals 19 residues. Germline V gives CDR1 SNHLY, CDR2 FYNNEI. The V and J ends lost 2 bases and 0 bases respectively, with 21 bases between them. CDR3 DNA, as far as it was read: TGTGCCAGCAGTGAAATGAGTGGGGGGTTCTTCTCTAGCACAGATACG. Its translation is CASSEMSGGFFSSTDT. The complete CDR3 protein is CASSEMSGGFFSSTDTQYF. Using reference TRBV2 and TRBJ2-3 for the parts outside the CDR3, the full variable domain is EPEVTQTPSHQVTQMGQEVILRCVPISNHLYFYWYRQILGQKVEFLVSFYNNEISEKSEIFDDQFSVERPDGSNFTLKIRSTKLEDSAMYFCASSEMSGGFFSSTDTQYFGPGTRLTVL.

Remarks on this clone: The DNA ends 3 residues before the CDR3 does, and the rest of the CDR3 is filled in from the germline J gene. The chain links TRBV5-1 to TRBJ2-2; TRBD2 matches at 12 bases. Germline V gene data show CDR1 as SGHRS and CDR2 as YFSETQ. This CDR3 spans 17 amino acids. J gave up 4 bases and V 3 bases, and 7 bases lay outside the gene matches. CDR3 sequence: CASSSILAGGSTGELFF. Partial CDR3 DNA: TGCGCCAGCAGCTCGATCCTAGCGGGAGGGAGCACCGGGGAG.

Details on this clone: The CDR3 is cut off 3 residues early in the read; its end comes from the germline J gene. The chain combines TRBV2 with TRBJ2-7; TRBD2 might be the D (6 bases). The CDR3 covers 14 residues. V was shortened by 6 bases and J by 3 bases, with 15 bases between the two germline ends. Germline CDR1 SNHLY, CDR2 FYNNEI. The CDR3 reads CASSGPGLLYEQYF. The part of the CDR3 DNA that was read is TGTGCCAGCAGCGGACCGGGACTGCTCTACGAG.

As to this clone: Read coverage stops 3 residues before the CDR3 terminus; the germline J gene supplies the remainder. The J gene is TRBJ1-1, the V gene TRBV19, with 9 bases aligning to TRBD1. The ends lost 6 bases at V and 4 bases at J; junction bases unmatched: 0. CDR3 length equals 12 residues. The germline V gene has CDR1 LNHDA and CDR2 SQIVND (reference sequence). The CDR3 loop reads CASRDRGTEAFF. CDR3 DNA (partial): TGTGCCAGTAGGGACAGGGGCACTGAA. The full variable domain, in which reference TRBV19 and TRBJ1-1 provide the parts outside the CDR3, is DGGITQSPKYLFRKEGQNVTLSCEQNLNHDAMYWYRQDPGQGLRLIYYSQIVNDFQKGDIAEGYSVSREKKESFPLTVTSAQKNPTAFYLCASRDRGTEAFFGQGTRLTVV.